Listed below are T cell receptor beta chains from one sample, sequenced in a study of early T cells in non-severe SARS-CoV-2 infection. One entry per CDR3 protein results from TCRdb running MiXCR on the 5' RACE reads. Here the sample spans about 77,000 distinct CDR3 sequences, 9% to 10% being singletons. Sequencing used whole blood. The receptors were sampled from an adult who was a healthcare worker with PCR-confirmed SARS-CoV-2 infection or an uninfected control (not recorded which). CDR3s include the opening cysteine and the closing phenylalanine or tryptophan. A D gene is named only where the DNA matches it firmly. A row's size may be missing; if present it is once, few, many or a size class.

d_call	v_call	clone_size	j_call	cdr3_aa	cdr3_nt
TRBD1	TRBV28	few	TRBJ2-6	CASSLGTDSSGANVLTF	TGTGCCAGCAGTTTAGGGACAGATTCCTCTGGGGCCAACGTCCTGACTTTC
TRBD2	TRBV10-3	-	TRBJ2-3	CAISAASGSTDTQYF	TGTGCCATCAGTGCGGCTAGCGGGAGTACAGATACGCAGTATTTT
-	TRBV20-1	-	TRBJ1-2	CSAIRDYGYTF	TGCAGTGCTATCAGGGACTATGGCTACACCTTC
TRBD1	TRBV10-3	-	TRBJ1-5	CAISERTGSNQPQHF	TGTGCCATCAGTGAGAGGACAGGTAGCAATCAGCCCCAGCATTTT
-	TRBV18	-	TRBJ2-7	CASSPPAAPLEQYF	TGTGCCAGCTCACCACCGGCGGCACCCCTCGAGCAGTACTTC
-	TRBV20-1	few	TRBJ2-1	CSARERYNEQFF	TGCAGTGCTAGGGAAAGGTACAATGAGCAGTTCTTC
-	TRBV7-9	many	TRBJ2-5	CASSLAGRDAETQYF	TGTGCCAGCAGCTTAGCGGGCAGGGATGCTGAGACCCAGTACTTC
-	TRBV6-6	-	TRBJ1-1	CASSYTEDTEAFF	TGTGCCAGCAGTTACACGGAGGACACTGAAGCTTTCTTT
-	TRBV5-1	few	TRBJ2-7	CASSLAPGGANYEQYF	TGCGCCAGCAGCTTGGCGCCCGGGGGCGCCAACTACGAGCAGTACTTC
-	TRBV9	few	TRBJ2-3	CASSALASTDTQYF	TGTGCCAGCAGCGCCCTAGCTAGCACAGATACGCAGTATTTT
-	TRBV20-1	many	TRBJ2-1	CSAMGPYRGNEQFF	TGCAGTGCTATGGGACCTTATCGAGGGAATGAGCAGTTCTTC
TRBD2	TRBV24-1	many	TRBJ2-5	CATSDVELAGGSLETQYF	TGTGCCACCAGTGACGTCGAACTAGCGGGAGGGTCGCTTGAGACCCAGTACTTC
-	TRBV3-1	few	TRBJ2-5	CASSQGIQRGRETQYF	TGTGCCAGCAGCCAAGGAATTCAGCGAGGGAGAGAGACCCAGTACTTC
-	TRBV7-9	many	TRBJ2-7	CASSQSGYEQYF	TGTGCCAGCAGCCAGTCGGGTTACGAGCAGTACTTC
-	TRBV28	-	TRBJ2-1	CASSTTPVGEQFF	TGTGCCAGCAGTACTACCCCGGTAGGTGAGCAGTTCTTC
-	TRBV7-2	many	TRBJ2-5	CASSSPQGYHRF	TGTGCCAGCAGCTCTCCTCAGGGGTACCACCGCTTC
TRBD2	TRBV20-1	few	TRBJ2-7	CSASSWTSGNEQYF	TGCAGTGCTAGTTCGTGGACTAGCGGGAACGAGCAGTACTTC
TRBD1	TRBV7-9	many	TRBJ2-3	CASSLGQGGSQYF	TGTGCCAGCAGCTTAGGACAGGGGGGATCGCAGTATTTT
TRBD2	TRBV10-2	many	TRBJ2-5	CASSIRLAGGWETQYF	TGCGCCAGCAGTATAAGACTAGCGGGAGGATGGGAGACCCAGTACTTC
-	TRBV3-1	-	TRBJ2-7	CASSQGSVNYEQYF	TGTGCCAGCAGCCAAGGCAGTGTTAACTACGAGCAGTACTTC
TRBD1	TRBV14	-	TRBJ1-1	CASSQDRDRGSAFF	TGTGCCAGCAGCCAAGACCGGGACAGGGGTTCAGCTTTCTTT
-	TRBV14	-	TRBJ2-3	CASSQVGRITDTQYF	TGTGCCAGCAGCCAAGTAGGCAGAATCACAGATACGCAGTATTTT
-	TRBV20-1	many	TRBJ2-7	CSARDPGSSDEQYF	TGCAGTGCTAGAGATCCCGGGAGTAGCGACGAGCAGTACTTC
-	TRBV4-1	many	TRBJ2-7	CASSQVVYYEQYF	TGCGCCAGCAGCCAAGTGGTTTACTACGAGCAGTACTTC
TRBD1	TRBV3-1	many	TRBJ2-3	CASSQDPPGQGGDTQYF	TGTGCCAGCAGCCAAGACCCCCCGGGACAGGGGGGAGATACGCAGTATTTT
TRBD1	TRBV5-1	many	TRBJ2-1	CASSAAGQAYNEQFF	TGCGCCAGCAGCGCGGCGGGACAGGCCTACAATGAGCAGTTCTTC
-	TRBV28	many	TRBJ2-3	CASSTTGAITGTDTQYF	TGTGCCAGCAGTACCACGGGGGCGATCACTGGCACAGATACGCAGTATTTT
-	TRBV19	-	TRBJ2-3	CASKNGRRADTQYF	TGTGCCAGTAAAAACGGGAGAAGGGCAGATACGCAGTATTTT
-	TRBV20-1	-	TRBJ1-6	CSAGYNNSPLHF	TGCAGTGCCGGGTACAATAATTCACCCCTCCACTTT
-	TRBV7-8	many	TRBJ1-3	CASSLSSGNTIYF	TGTGCCAGCAGCTTATCCTCTGGAAACACCATATATTTT
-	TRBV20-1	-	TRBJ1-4	CSARSLGPANEKLFF	TGCAGTGCTAGAAGTCTGGGGCCGGCTAATGAAAAACTGTTTTTT
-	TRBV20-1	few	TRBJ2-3	CSAEGGPSTDTQYF	TGCAGTGCCGAGGGCGGACCTAGCACAGATACGCAGTATTTT
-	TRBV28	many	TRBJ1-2	CASSPGPTGYGYTF	TGTGCCAGCAGTCCAGGCCCTACGGGGTATGGCTACACCTTC
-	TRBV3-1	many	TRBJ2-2	CASSPGSGRRELFF	TGTGCCAGCAGCCCCGGTTCGGGGCGGCGGGAGCTGTTTTTT
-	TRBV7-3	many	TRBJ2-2	CASSLGAANGELFF	TGTGCCAGCAGTCTCGGGGCAGCCAACGGGGAGCTGTTTTTT
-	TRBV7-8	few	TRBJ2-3	CASSLAGLTDTQYF	TGTGCCAGCAGCTTGGCAGGGTTAACAGATACGCAGTATTTT
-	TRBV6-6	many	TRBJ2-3	CASSYSSIDTQYF	TGTGCCAGCAGTTACTCGTCTATAGATACGCAGTATTTT
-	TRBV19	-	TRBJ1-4	CASSIGAANEKLFF	TGTGCCAGTAGTATCGGAGCAGCTAATGAAAAACTGTTTTTT
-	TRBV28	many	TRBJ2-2	CASSLYQGGELFF	TGTGCCAGCAGTTTATACCAAGGCGGGGAGCTGTTTTTT
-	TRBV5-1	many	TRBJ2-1	CASSASAGFSFNEQFF	TGCGCCAGCAGCGCGAGTGCGGGGTTCTCCTTCAATGAGCAGTTCTTC
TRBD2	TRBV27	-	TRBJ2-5	CASSGSSGWLETQYF	TGTGCCAGCAGTGGGTCTAGCGGGTGGTTGGAGACCCAGTACTTC
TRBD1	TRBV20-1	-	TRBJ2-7	CSARDRTGIYEQYF	TGCAGTGCTAGAGACAGGACAGGCATCTACGAGCAGTACTTC
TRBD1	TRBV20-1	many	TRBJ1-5	CSASGDRASNQPQHF	TGCAGTGCTAGTGGGGACAGGGCCAGCAATCAGCCCCAGCATTTT
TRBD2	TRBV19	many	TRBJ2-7	CASSPGGTAYEQYF	TGTGCCAGTAGCCCGGGAGGGACCGCCTACGAGCAGTACTTC
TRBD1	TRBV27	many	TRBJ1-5	CASSSTGYQPQHF	TGTGCCAGCAGTTCGACAGGGTATCAGCCCCAGCATTTT
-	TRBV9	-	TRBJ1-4	CASSVAPTATNEKLFF	TGTGCCAGCAGCGTAGCCCCGACAGCAACTAATGAAAAACTGTTTTTT
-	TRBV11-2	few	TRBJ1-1	CASRHISTTEAFF	TGTGCCAGCAGACATATATCGACCACTGAAGCTTTCTTT
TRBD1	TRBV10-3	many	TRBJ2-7	CAISDPLTGVFHEQYF	TGTGCCATCAGTGACCCCCTGACAGGGGTATTCCACGAGCAGTACTTC
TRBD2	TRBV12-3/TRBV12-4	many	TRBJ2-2	CASSFFLAVLNPNTGELFF	TGTGCCAGCAGTTTCTTCCTAGCGGTATTAAACCCGAACACCGGGGAGCTGTTTTTT
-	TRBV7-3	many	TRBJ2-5	CASSLGLAFQETQYF	TGTGCCAGCAGCTTAGGGCTAGCGTTCCAAGAGACCCAGTACTTC